This T cell receptor (beta chain) came from a study of response to subunit inactivated influenza vaccine. Overall study results and limits: Researchers suggested that each seasonal influenza vaccination recruits few new T cells.

Germline assignment: CDR1 DFQATT and CDR2 SNEGSKA (reference sequence). This CDR3 spans 15 amino acids. V was cut by 0 bases and J by 6 bases, with 14 bases left in between. TCRdb called the RT-PCR reads again in MiXCR, with one record for every CDR3 protein. The repertoire holds 500,000 or so distinct CDR3 sequences, 16% seen once, with 3% in the top ten. With regard to this clonotype: Its antigen remains unidentified.

Sequencing was performed on CD4+ T cells sorted from PBMCs, taken around 25 months after vaccination. This receptor was taken from a man between 45 and 75 years old who received an inactivated influenza vaccine. This chain connects TRBV20-1 to TRBJ2-2; no reliable D call. The DNA for the CDR3 is TGCAGTGCTAGAGATCGTGGGTTGGCGGCCGGGGAGCTGTTTTTT. Encoded protein: CSARDRGLAAGELFF.